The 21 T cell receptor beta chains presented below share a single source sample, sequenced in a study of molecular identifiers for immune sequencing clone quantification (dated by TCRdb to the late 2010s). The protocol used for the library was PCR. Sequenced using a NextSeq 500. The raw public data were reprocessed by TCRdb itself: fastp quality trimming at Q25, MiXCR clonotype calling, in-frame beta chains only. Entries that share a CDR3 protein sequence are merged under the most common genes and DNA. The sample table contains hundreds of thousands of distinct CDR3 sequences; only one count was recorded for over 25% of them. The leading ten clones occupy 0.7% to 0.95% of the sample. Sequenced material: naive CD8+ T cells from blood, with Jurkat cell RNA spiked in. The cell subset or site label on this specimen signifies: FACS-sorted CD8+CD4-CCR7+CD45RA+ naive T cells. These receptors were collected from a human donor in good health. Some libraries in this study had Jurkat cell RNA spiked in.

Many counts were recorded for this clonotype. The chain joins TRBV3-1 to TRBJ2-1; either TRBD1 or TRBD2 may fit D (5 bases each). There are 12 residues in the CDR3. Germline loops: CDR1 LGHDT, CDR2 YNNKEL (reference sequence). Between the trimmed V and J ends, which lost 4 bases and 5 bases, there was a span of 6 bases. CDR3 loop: CASSRGDNEQFF. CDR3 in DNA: TGTGCCAGCAGCCGAGGGGACAATGAGCAGTTCTTC.

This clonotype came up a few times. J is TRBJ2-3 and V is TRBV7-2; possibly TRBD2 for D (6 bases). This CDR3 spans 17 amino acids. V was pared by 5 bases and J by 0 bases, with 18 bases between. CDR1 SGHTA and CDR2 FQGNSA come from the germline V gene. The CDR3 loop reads CASSTSGSGSSTDTQYF. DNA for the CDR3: TGTGCCAGCAGCACCAGTGGTAGCGGCTCTAGCACAGATACGCAGTATTTT.

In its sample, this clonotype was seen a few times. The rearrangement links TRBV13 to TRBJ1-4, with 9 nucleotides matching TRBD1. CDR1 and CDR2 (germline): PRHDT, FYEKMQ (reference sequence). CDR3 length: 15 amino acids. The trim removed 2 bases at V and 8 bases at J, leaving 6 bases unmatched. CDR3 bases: TGTGCCAGCAGCTTAAGGGACAGGGCGGGAGAAAAACTGTTTTTT. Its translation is CASSLRDRAGEKLFF.

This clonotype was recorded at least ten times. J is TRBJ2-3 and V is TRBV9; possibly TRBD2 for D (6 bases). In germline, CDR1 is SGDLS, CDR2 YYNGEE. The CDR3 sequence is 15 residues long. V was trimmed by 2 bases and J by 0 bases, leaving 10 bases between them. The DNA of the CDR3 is TGTGCCAGCAGCGTTAGCGGAGCTAGCACAGATACGCAGTATTTT. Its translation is CASSVSGASTDTQYF.

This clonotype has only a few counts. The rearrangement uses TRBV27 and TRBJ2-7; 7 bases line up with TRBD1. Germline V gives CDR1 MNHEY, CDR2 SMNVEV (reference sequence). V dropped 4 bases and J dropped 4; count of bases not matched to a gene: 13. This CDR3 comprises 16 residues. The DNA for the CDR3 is TGTGCCAGCAGTTACGGACCCCCGGGACAGCAGTACGAGCAGTACTTC. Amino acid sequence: CASSYGPPGQQYEQYF.

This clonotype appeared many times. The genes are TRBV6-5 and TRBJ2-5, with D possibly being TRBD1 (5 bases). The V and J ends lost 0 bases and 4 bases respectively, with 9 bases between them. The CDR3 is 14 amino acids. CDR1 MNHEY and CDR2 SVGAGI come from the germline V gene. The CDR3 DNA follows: TGTGCCAGCAGTTACTCGGGGCTTCGAGAGACCCAGTACTTC. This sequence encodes CASSYSGLRETQYF.

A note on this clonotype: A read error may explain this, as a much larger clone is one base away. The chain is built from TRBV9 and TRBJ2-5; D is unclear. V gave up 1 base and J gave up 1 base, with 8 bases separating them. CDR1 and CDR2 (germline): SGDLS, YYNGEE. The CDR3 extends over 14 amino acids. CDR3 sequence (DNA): TGTGCCAGCAGCGTACCTGGACGCCAAGAGACCCAGTACTTC. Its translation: CASSVPGRQETQYF.

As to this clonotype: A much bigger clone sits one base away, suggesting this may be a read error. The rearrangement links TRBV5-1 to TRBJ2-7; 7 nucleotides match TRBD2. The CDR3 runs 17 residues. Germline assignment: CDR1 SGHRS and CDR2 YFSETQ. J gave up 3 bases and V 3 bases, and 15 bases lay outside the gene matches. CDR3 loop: CASSSLPAASGSYEQYF. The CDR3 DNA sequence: TGCGCCAGCAGCTCCCTACCTGCGGCTAGCGGTAGCTACGAGCAGTACTTC.

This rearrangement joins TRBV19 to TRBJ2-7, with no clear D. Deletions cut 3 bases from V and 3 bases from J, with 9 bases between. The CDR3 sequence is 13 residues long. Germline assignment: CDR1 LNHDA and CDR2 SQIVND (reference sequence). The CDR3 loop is CASSIYYFYEQYF. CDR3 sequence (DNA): TGTGCCAGTAGTATTTACTATTTCTACGAGCAGTACTTC. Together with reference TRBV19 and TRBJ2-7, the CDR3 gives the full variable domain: DGGITQSPKYLFRKEGQNVTLSCEQNLNHDAMYWYRQDPGQGLRLIYYSQIVNDFQKGDIAEGYSVSREKKESFPLTVTSAQKNPTAFYLCASSIYYFYEQYFGPGTRLTVT.

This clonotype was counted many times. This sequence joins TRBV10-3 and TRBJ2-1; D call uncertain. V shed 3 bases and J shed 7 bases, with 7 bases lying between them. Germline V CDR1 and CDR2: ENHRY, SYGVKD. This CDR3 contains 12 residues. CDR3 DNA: TGTGCCATCAGTGACGTGCAGAATGAGCAGTTCTTC. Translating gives CAISDVQNEQFF.

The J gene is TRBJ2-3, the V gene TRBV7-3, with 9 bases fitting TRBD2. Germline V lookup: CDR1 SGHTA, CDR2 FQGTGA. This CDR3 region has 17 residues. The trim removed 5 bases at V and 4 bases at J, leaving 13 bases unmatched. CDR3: CASSPLLAGEDADTQYF. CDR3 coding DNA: TGTGCCAGCAGCCCCCTCTTAGCGGGAGAAGATGCAGATACGCAGTATTTT.

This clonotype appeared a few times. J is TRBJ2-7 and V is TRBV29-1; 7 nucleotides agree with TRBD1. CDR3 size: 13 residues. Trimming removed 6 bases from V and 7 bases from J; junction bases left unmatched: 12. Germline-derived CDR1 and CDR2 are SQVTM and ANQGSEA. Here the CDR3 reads CSVGGASGMEQYF. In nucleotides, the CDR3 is TGCAGCGTAGGGGGCGCATCGGGAATGGAGCAGTACTTC.

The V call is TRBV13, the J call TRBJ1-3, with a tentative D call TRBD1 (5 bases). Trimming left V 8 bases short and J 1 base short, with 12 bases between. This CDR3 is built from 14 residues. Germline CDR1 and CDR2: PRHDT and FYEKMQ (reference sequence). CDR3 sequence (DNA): TGTGCCAGCCGGGGCGGAGGGTCTGGAAACACCATATATTTT. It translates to CASRGGGSGNTIYF.

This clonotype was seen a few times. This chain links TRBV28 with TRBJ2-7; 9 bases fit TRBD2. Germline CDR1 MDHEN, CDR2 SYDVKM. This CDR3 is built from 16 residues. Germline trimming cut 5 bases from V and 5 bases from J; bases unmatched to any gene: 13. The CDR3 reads CASSKTGTSWIDEQYF. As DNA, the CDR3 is TGTGCCAGCAGTAAAACTGGGACTAGCTGGATCGACGAGCAGTACTTC.

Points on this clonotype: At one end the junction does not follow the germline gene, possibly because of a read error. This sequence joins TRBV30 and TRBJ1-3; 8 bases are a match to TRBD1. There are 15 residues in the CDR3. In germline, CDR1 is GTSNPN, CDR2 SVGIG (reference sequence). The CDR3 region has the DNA TGTGCCTGGAGTGTATACCAGGGGGCTGGAACCACCATATATTTT. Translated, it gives CAWSVYQGAGTTIYF. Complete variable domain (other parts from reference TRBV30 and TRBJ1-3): SQTIHQWPATLVQPVGSPLSLECTVEGTSNPNLYWYRQAAGRGLQLLFYSVGIGQISSEVPQNLSASRPQDRQFILSSKKLLLSDSGFYLCAWSVYQGAGTTIYFGEGSWLTVV.

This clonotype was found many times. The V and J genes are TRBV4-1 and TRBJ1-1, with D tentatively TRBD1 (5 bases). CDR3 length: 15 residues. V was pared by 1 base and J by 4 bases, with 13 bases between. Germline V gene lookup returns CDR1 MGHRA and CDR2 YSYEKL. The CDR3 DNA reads TGCGCCAGCAGCCAAGTCCTTGGGGGATTCACTGAAGCTTTCTTT. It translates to CASSQVLGGFTEAFF.

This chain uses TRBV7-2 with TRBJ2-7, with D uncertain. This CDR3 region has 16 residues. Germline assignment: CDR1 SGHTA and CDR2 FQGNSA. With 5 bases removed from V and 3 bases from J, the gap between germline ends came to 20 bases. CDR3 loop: CASSPDRAMFIYEQYF. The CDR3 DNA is TGTGCCAGCAGCCCGGACCGGGCTATGTTTATCTACGAGCAGTACTTC.

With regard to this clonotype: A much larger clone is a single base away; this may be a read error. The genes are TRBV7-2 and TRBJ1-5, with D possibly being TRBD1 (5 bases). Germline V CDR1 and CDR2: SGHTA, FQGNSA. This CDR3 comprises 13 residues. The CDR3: CASSFPSGQPPHF. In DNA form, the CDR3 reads TGTGCCAGCAGCTTCCCCTCGGGGCAGCCCCCGCATTTT.

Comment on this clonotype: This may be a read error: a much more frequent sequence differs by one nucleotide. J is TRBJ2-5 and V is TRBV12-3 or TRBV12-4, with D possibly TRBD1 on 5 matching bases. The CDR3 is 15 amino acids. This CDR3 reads CASSLNPPGQEAQYF. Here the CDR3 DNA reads TGTGCCAGCAGTTTAAATCCTCCAGGGCAAGAGGCCCAGTACTTC.

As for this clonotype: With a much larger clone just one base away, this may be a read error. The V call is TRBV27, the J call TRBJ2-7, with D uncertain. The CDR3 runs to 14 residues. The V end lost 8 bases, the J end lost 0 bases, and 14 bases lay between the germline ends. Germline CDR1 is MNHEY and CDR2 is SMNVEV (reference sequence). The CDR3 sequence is CASSSPDNSYEQYF. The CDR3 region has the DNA TGTGCCAGCTCCAGCCCCGACAACTCCTACGAGCAGTACTTC.

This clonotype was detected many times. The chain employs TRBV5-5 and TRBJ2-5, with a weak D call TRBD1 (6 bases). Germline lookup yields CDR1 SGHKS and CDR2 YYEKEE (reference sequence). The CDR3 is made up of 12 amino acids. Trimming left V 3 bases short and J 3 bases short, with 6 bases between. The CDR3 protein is CASSWTEETQYF. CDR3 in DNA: TGTGCCAGCAGCTGGACAGAAGAGACCCAGTACTTC.